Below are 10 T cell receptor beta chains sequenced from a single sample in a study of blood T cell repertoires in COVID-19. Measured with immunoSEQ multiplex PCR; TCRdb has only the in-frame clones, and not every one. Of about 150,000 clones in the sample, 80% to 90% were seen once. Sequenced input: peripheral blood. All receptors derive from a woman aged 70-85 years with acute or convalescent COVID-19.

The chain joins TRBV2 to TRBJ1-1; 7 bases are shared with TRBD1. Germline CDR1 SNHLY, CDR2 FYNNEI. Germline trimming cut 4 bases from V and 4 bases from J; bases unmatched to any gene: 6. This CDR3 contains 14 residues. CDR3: CASSVTGVFTEAFF. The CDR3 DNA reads TGTGCCAGCAGTGTTACAGGGGTGTTCACTGAAGCTTTCTTT.

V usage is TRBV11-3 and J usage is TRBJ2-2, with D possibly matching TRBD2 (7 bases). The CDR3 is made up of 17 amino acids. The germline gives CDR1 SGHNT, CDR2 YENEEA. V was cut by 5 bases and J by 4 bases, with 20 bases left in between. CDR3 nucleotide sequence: TGTGCCAGCAGCCGCGGCTGGGGGGGGCGACGCACCGGGGAGCTGTTTTTT. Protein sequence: CASSRGWGGRRTGELFF.

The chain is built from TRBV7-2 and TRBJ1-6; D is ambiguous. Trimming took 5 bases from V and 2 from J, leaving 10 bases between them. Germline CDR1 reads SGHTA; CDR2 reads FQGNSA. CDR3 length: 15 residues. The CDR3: CASSHPGAYNSPLHF. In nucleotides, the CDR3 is TGTGCCAGCAGCCACCCAGGTGCCTATAATTCACCCCTCCACTTT.

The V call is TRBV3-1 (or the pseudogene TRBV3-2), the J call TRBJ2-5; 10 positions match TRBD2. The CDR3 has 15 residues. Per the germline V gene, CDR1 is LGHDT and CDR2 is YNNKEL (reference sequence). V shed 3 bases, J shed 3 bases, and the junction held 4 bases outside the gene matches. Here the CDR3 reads CASSHPAGGKETQYF. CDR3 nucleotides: TGTGCCAGCAGCCACCCAGCGGGGGGGAAAGAGACCCAGTACTTC.

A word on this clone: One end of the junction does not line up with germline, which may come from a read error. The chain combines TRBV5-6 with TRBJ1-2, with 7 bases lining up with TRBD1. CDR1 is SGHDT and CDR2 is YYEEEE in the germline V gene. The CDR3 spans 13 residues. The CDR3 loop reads CASSLPSEKQGLF. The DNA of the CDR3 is TGTGCCAGCAGCTTGCCATCTGAGAAACAGGGGCTCTTC.

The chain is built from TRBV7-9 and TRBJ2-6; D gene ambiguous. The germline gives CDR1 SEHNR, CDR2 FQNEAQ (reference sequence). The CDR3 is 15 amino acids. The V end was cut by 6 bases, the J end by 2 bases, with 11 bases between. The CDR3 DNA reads TGTGCCAGCAGGCTTGCGAATCCTGGGGCCAACGTCCTGACTTTC. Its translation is CASRLANPGANVLTF. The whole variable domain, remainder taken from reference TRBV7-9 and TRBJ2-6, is DTGVSQNPRHKITKRGQNVTFRCDPISEHNRLYWYRQTLGQGPEFLTYFQNEAQLEKSRLLSDRFSAERPKGSFSTLEIQRTEQGDSAMYLCASRLANPGANVLTFGAGSRLTVL.

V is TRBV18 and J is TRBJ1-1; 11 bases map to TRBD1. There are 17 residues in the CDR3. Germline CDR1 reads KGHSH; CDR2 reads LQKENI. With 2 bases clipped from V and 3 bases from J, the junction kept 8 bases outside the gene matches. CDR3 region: CASSPIVGQGVDTEAFF. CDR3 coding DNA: TGTGCCAGCTCACCAATCGTGGGACAGGGGGTAGACACTGAAGCTTTCTTT. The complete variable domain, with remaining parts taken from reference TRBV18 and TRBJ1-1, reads NAGVMQNPRHLVRRRGQEARLRCSPMKGHSHVYWYRQLPEEGLKFMVYLQKENIIDESGMPKERFSAEFPKEGPSILRIQQVVRGDSAAYFCASSPIVGQGVDTEAFFGQGTRLTVV.

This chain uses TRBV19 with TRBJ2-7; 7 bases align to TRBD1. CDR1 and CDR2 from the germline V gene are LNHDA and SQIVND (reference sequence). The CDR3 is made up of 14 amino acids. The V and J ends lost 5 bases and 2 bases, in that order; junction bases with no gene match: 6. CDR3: CASSPGTATYEQYF. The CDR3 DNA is TGTGCCAGTAGTCCCGGGACAGCTACCTACGAGCAGTACTTC.

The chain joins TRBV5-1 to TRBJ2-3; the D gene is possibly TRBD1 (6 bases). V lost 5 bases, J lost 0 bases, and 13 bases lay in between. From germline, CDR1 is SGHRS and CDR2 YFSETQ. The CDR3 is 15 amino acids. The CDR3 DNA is TGCGCCAGCAGTCGACAGGCCGCGAGCACAGATACGCAGTATTTT. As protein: CASSRQAASTDTQYF.

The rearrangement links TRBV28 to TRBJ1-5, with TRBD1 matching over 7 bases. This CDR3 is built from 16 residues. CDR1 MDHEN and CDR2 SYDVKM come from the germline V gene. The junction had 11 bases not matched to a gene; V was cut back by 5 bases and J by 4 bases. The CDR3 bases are TGTGCCAGCAGTCCAGGGCGGAGGGGGCGGAATCAGCCCCAGCATTTT. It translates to CASSPGRRGRNQPQHF.